This passage covers 18 T cell receptor beta chains from one sample sequenced in a study of T cells in Graves' hyperthyroidism and ophthalmopathy. Amplification of TCR beta CDR3 regions used RNA as the template. The HTBI primer set drove a first-round RT-PCR of the TCR CDR3. TCRdb used MiXCR to reprocess the multiplex PCR reads, holding one entry per CDR3 protein. This table has about 300,000 distinct CDR3 sequences, 20% to 30% appearing once. The source material was blood. Receptors were obtained from a man between 40 and 49 years old with Graves' hyperthyroidism that later progressed to Graves' ophthalmopathy.

This clonotype was seen repeatedly, ten times or more. The chain is built from TRBV20-1 and TRBJ2-7, with 15 bases that match TRBD2. Germline CDR1 DFQATT, CDR2 SNEGSKA (reference sequence). The ends lost 3 bases at V and 3 bases at J; junction bases unmatched: 9. The CDR3 has 17 residues. This CDR3 reads CSASQRTSGRGYYEQYF. The CDR3, as DNA: TGCAGTGCTAGCCAGAGGACTAGCGGGAGGGGGTACTACGAGCAGTACTTC.

The V gene is TRBV20-1, the J gene TRBJ2-7; 9 bases match TRBD1. The germline V gene has CDR1 DFQATT and CDR2 SNEGSKA (reference sequence). The CDR3 runs to 12 residues. The ends lost 3 bases at V and 6 bases at J; junction bases unmatched: 3. In nucleotides, the CDR3 is TGCAGTGCTAGTGACAGGGGGGCCGAGCAGTACTTC. This codes for CSASDRGAEQYF.

This clonotype was seen at least ten times. The rearrangement links TRBV7-9 to TRBJ2-7, with no clear D. Trimming took off 0 bases at V and 0 bases at J, with 3 bases between the two ends. This CDR3 is 13 amino acids long. The germline V gene has CDR1 SEHNR and CDR2 FQNEAQ (reference sequence). CDR3 DNA: TGTGCCAGCAGCTTAGCTTACTCCTACGAGCAGTACTTC. This codes for CASSLAYSYEQYF. The complete variable domain, with remaining parts taken from reference TRBV7-9 and TRBJ2-7, reads DTGVSQNPRHKITKRGQNVTFRCDPISEHNRLYWYRQTLGQGPEFLTYFQNEAQLEKSRLLSDRFSAERPKGSFSTLEIQRTEQGDSAMYLCASSLAYSYEQYFGPGTRLTVT.

The chain joins TRBV28 to TRBJ1-5, with no clear D. This CDR3 contains 13 residues. The ends were cut back, 3 bases at V and 5 bases at J, with 8 bases in the middle. CDR1 MDHEN and CDR2 SYDVKM come from the germline V gene. The CDR3 nucleotides are TGTGCCAGCAGTTTCGAGGATTATCAGCCCCAGCATTTT. As protein: CASSFEDYQPQHF.

The J gene is TRBJ1-5, the V gene TRBV7-2; D is ambiguous. The CDR3 runs to 15 residues. Germline CDR1 is SGHTA and CDR2 is FQGNSA. V gave up 6 bases and J gave up 2 bases, with 14 bases separating them. The CDR3 sequence is CASRSTLSGNQPQHF. In DNA form, the CDR3 reads TGTGCCAGCAGGTCAACTCTTTCGGGCAATCAGCCCCAGCATTTT.

There are many counts of this clonotype. The chain recombines TRBV28 with TRBJ2-7, with D perhaps TRBD2 (5 bases). Per germline, CDR1 MDHEN and CDR2 SYDVKM. The CDR3 covers 14 residues. The ends were cut back, 2 bases at V and 1 base at J, with 9 bases in the middle. The CDR3, as DNA: TGTGCCAGCAGTTTAGCTGGGAGATCCTACGAGCAGTACTTC. As protein: CASSLAGRSYEQYF.

Remarks on this clonotype: A clone one base away is much larger, so this may be a read error. The chain joins TRBV20-1 to TRBJ2-2; possible D gene TRBD2, 5 bases. This CDR3 has 14 amino acids. Trimming cost V 3 bases and J 6 bases, with 14 bases left between them. Per germline, CDR1 DFQATT and CDR2 SNEGSKA (reference sequence). The CDR3 spells CSASMGAAPGELFF. DNA for the CDR3: TGCAGTGCTAGTATGGGAGCCGCCCCCGGGGAGCTGTTTTTT.

The sample holds many counts of this clonotype. The chain joins TRBV29-1 to TRBJ1-2; TRBD1 agrees at 9 bases. V gave up 6 bases and J gave up 5 bases; unmatched junction bases: 13. Per the germline V gene, CDR1 is SQVTM and CDR2 is ANQGSEA. This CDR3 has 15 residues. CDR3 region: CSVALSGTGSYGYTF. Written as DNA, the CDR3 is TGCAGCGTCGCGCTTTCTGGGACAGGGTCTTATGGCTACACCTTC.

This clonotype was seen a handful of times. V is TRBV6-1 and J is TRBJ1-2; the D gene is possibly TRBD1 (6 bases). This CDR3 is built from 15 residues. The germline CDR1 and CDR2 sequences are MNHNS and SASEGT. The ends were cut back, 0 bases at V and 6 bases at J, with 14 bases in the middle. CDR3 sequence reads: CASSEAPGAGNGYTF. The CDR3 DNA is TGTGCCAGCAGTGAAGCGCCAGGGGCTGGGAATGGCTACACCTTC.

This clonotype has at least ten counts. In DNA form, the CDR3 reads TGCGCCAGCAGCTTGGGGACAGGGGGCCAAGAGACCCAGTACTTC. Protein: CASSLGTGGQETQYF. The V gene is TRBV5-1, the J gene TRBJ2-5, with 10 bases aligning to TRBD1. CDR1 and CDR2 (germline): SGHRS, YFSETQ. V trimming: 0 bases; J trimming: 1 base; junction bases outside the gene matches: 0. The CDR3 has 15 amino acids. Variable domain in full (rest from reference TRBV5-1 and TRBJ2-5): KAGVTQTPRYLIKTRGQQVTLSCSPISGHRSVSWYQQTPGQGLQFLFEYFSETQRNKGNFPGRFSGRQFSNSRSEMNVSTLELGDSALYLCASSLGTGGQETQYFGPGTRLLVL.

This clonotype was observed at least ten times. The chain joins TRBV28 to TRBJ2-2; 9 bases fit TRBD2. Looked up from germline, CDR1 is MDHEN and CDR2 is SYDVKM. The CDR3 extends over 16 amino acids. Losses at the gene ends were 3 bases for V and 1 base for J; bases not matched to a gene: 3. The CDR3 nucleotides are TGTGCCAGCAGTTTGGCGGGAGGGGTGAACACCGGGGAGCTGTTTTTT. This encodes CASSLAGGVNTGELFF.

The chain is built from TRBV12-3 or TRBV12-4 and TRBJ1-1; 10 bases map to TRBD1. V shed 3 bases, J shed 11 bases, and the junction held 6 bases outside the gene matches. CDR3 length equals 13 residues. The CDR3 protein is CASSFGDRGLAFF. The CDR3 nucleotides read TGTGCCAGCAGTTTTGGGGACAGGGGATTGGCTTTCTTT.

The chain employs TRBV20-1 and TRBJ1-2, with no clear D. Per the germline V gene, CDR1 is DFQATT and CDR2 is SNEGSKA (reference sequence). V was trimmed by 6 bases and J by 8 bases, leaving 19 bases between them. This CDR3 has 13 residues. The CDR3 loop reads CSATDGTLRGYTF. CDR3 in DNA: TGCAGTGCGACCGACGGCACATTGCGGGGCTACACCTTC.

This clonotype was observed at least ten times. The chain couples TRBV30 to TRBJ1-5; D is unclear. V was clipped by 1 base and J by 0 bases, with 4 bases between them. Germline V gives CDR1 GTSNPN, CDR2 SVGIG (reference sequence). The CDR3 length is 13 residues. The CDR3 region is CAWSANSNQPQHF. CDR3 bases: TGTGCCTGGAGTGCAAATAGCAATCAGCCCCAGCATTTT.

The gene calls are TRBV28 and TRBJ1-5, with unresolved D. The CDR3 has 12 amino acids. V lost 4 bases and J lost 11, with 12 bases in between. Germline V gene data show CDR1 as MDHEN and CDR2 as SYDVKM. CDR3 amino acids: CASSSPTLSQHF. The CDR3 coding sequence is TGTGCCAGCAGTTCCCCGACATTGTCCCAGCATTTT.

At least ten counts were recorded for this clonotype. This chain connects TRBV6-5 to TRBJ2-3; D perhaps matches TRBD2 (5 bases). Germline loops: CDR1 MNHEY, CDR2 SVGAGI. The CDR3 has 16 amino acids. Trimming took off 1 base at V and 0 bases at J, with 11 bases between the two ends. CDR3 nucleotides: TGTGCCAGCAGTTACTTTCAGAGCGGTAGCACAGATACGCAGTATTTT. Translation: CASSYFQSGSTDTQYF.

The chain has TRBV20-1 and TRBJ2-5; 10 nucleotides match TRBD2. Trimming cost V 6 bases and J 4 bases; bases outside gene matches: 11. Germline CDR1 is DFQATT and CDR2 is SNEGSKA (reference sequence). The CDR3 sequence is 15 residues long. For the CDR3, the DNA is TGCAGTGCCCCGGGACTAGCGTTTTCAGGAGAGACCCAGTACTTC. Its translation is CSAPGLAFSGETQYF.

This clonotype has ten or more counts. V and J are TRBV19 and TRBJ2-7, with 10 positions matching TRBD2. The germline gives CDR1 LNHDA, CDR2 SQIVND (reference sequence). V was pared by 3 bases and J by 1 base, with 12 bases of the junction left unmatched. This CDR3 has 18 amino acids. Here the CDR3 DNA reads TGTGCCAGTAGTATTCAGGGTTGGCTAGCGGGAGCTTCCTACGAGCAGTACTTC. Translating gives CASSIQGWLAGASYEQYF.